The rows below give T cell receptor beta chains drawn from one sample of a study of glioma-infiltrating T cells. Using its own MiXCR run on the multiplex PCR reads, TCRdb lists one record per CDR3 protein. Among some 190,000 distinct CDR3 sequences listed, over 25% were seen once. Material: glioma tissue, nonneoplastic brain tissue, or PBMCs (not recorded which). These receptors came from a human donor with low-grade glioma or glioblastoma, undergoing nonglioma brain surgery, or in good health (not recorded which). The CDR3 runs from the conserved cysteine through the conserved F or W. A D gene is named only where the DNA matches it firmly. Size tells how often a clone was seen (once, few, many) or the class of an expanded clone, and some rows leave it out.

clone size | J gene | D gene | V gene | CDR3 DNA | CDR3 protein
many | TRBJ1-2 | - | TRBV27 | TGTGCCAGCAGTTATGGACCCTTACCCGCTTTTTACGGCTACACCTTC | CASSYGPLPAFYGYTF
many | TRBJ2-1 | - | TRBV10-3 | TGTGCCACCTTGACGGCGGACAATGAGCAGTTCTTC | CATLTADNEQFF
- | TRBJ1-2 | - | TRBV4-2 | TGTGCCAGCAGCCCAACCTCTGAGGGAGCGGGGGTAAAGGGCTACACCTTC | CASSPTSEGAGVKGYTF
- | TRBJ2-1 | - | TRBV5-1 | TGCGCCAGCAGCTTTTCGTCTGGTATCCACAATGAGCAGTTCTTC | CASSFSSGIHNEQFF
- | TRBJ2-7 | - | TRBV10-3 | TGTGCCATTAGCGAGACCCCATACGAGCAGTACTTC | CAISETPYEQYF
many | TRBJ2-7 | - | TRBV3-1 | TGTGCCAGCAGCCTGACTAGTAGATCCCACGAGCAGTACTTC | CASSLTSRSHEQYF
many | TRBJ2-1 | - | TRBV20-1 | TGCAGTGCTACTACGAGGGAACCCGGGCCGAAGGATGAGCAGTTCTTC | CSATTREPGPKDEQFF
few | TRBJ2-3 | TRBD2 | TRBV7-8 | TGTGCCAGCCGGGGGGCAGATACTTTTGGACTAGCCACAGATACGCAGTATTTT | CASRGADTFGLATDTQYF
many | TRBJ1-6 | TRBD1 | TRBV6-6 | TGTGCCAGCAGTTACGGACAGGGCGGCAATTCACCCCTCCACTTT | CASSYGQGGNSPLHF
- | TRBJ2-3 | - | TRBV6-1 | TGTGCCAGCAATCACGGGGCGCTTGGGGGCACAAATACGCAGTATTTT | CASNHGALGGTNTQYF
many | TRBJ2-5 | TRBD2 | TRBV18 | TGTGCCAGCTCACCCGGGACTAGCGGTAACCAAGAGACCCAGTACTTC | CASSPGTSGNQETQYF
many | TRBJ1-1 | - | TRBV3-1 | TGTGCCAGCAGCCAGATTGACAGAAAAGCTTTCTTT | CASSQIDRKAFF
many | TRBJ2-2 | - | TRBV2 | TGTGCCAGCAGGGGTGAGGTCGGGGAGCTGTTTTTT | CASRGEVGELFF
- | TRBJ2-7 | - | TRBV18 | TGTGCCAGCTCACCTTTCCCAGGGAGCGAGCAGTACTTC | CASSPFPGSEQYF
few | TRBJ1-3 | TRBD1 | TRBV30 | TGTGCCTGGGGGACAGGAATCTCTGGAAACACCATATATTTT | CAWGTGISGNTIYF